These T cell receptor beta chains were read from a single sample in a study of blood T cell repertoires in COVID-19. Sequencing used immunoSEQ multiplex PCR; TCRdb keeps in-frame clones, though not all of them. The sample shows about 59,000 clones, 79% of them seen only once. Sequenced material: peripheral blood. The receptors were sampled from a man in his sixties with acute or convalescent COVID-19. CDR3s include the opening cysteine and the closing phenylalanine or tryptophan. Fields, in order: clone size, D gene, V gene, J gene, CDR3 DNA, CDR3 protein. D genes are given only for firm matches. Clone sizes are given selectively: once, few, many, or a class where the clone is expanded.

>-|TRBD1|TRBV29-1|TRBJ1-4
TGCAGCGCCGGGACAGCCTCTAATGAAAAACTGTTTTTT
CSAGTASNEKLFF
>-|TRBD1|TRBV4-2|TRBJ1-2
TGTGCCAGCAGCCAAGGATCCGGGACAGGGGCTTGGTATGGCTACACCTTC
CASSQGSGTGAWYGYTF
>-|TRBD1|TRBV10-3|TRBJ2-6
TGTGCCATCAAAGGGGACAGGGGGGCTGGGGCCAACGTCCTGACTTTC
CAIKGDRGAGANVLTF
>-|TRBD1|TRBV28|TRBJ1-4
TGTGCCAGCAGCCCCTCTGCCGGACAGGGTGGCGAAAAACTGTTTTTT
CASSPSAGQGGEKLFF
>once|-|TRBV9|TRBJ1-4
TGTGCCAGCAGCGCCGGACTCCTTAATGAAAAACTGTTTTTT
CASSAGLLNEKLFF
>-|TRBD1|TRBV27|TRBJ1-2
TGTGCCAGCAGCCCCTGGACAGGGGGCGTCTATGGCTACACCTTC
CASSPWTGGVYGYTF
>-|TRBD2|TRBV4-2|TRBJ2-3
TGTGCCAGCAGCCGCAATTTAGCGGGAGGTGGGGGAGATACGCAGTATTTT
CASSRNLAGGGGDTQYF
>-|-|TRBV9|TRBJ1-6
TGTGCCAGCAGCGCAGGGGACATCAGTTCACCCCTCCACTTT
CASSAGDISSPLHF
>-|-|TRBV13|TRBJ1-2
TGTGCCAGCAGCCAAACCCCCGGGAGCCGATATGGCTACACCTTC
CASSQTPGSRYGYTF
>-|-|TRBV23-1|TRBJ2-6
TGCGCCAGCAGTCAATCGAGGTCTGGGGCCAACGTCCTGACTTTC
CASSQSRSGANVLTF
>-|TRBD1|TRBV28|TRBJ1-1
TGTGCCAGCAGTAGGGACAGTATCACTGAAGCTTTCTTT
CASSRDSITEAFF
>-|TRBD1|TRBV10-3|TRBJ1-1
TGTGCCATCAGCTCGACAGGGACTGAAGCTTTCTTT
CAISSTGTEAFF